This T cell receptor beta chain was retrieved from a study of beta chain features in type 1 diabetes. There are 18 residues in the CDR3. The germline V gene encodes CDR1 MGHRA and CDR2 YSYEKL. V lost 0 bases, J lost 1 base, and 18 bases lay in between. Study-wide results and limits: The VDJ junctions of type 1 diabetes patients carried fewer insertions and more deletions.

Expressed TCRB transcripts got sequenced, as all isolated RNA was reverse transcribed. TCRdb's table, derived via immunoSEQ multiplex PCR, lists solely in-frame clones and lacks some. The sample contains just over 600,000 clones, about 14% of which appear only once. A few counts support this clone. What it binds is not known. This TCR was sampled from a man between 18 and 29 years old in good health. The source material was naive CD4+ T cells from blood. This chain joins TRBV4-1 and TRBJ2-5; TRBD1 is a possible D gene (6 bases). The CDR3 reads CASSQDGDTSDPQETQYF. Here the CDR3 DNA reads TGCGCCAGCAGCCAAGATGGGGACACCTCGGACCCCCAAGAGACCCAGTACTTC.